Each of the 32 T cell receptor beta chains below was sequenced from the same sample in a study of shared clonotypes between healthy human individuals. Clones were read by immunoSEQ multiplex PCR, and TCRdb kept only the in-frame ones, dropping some. The table lists about 1 million clones, roughly 70% of them singletons. Sample: memory CD4+ T cells sorted from blood. Subset meaning: CD45RA-negative fraction. The receptor source for this set is a young man in good health.

This clone has just a few counts. The chain uses TRBV10-3 and TRBJ2-7; 9 nucleotides match TRBD1. The CDR3 is made up of 13 amino acids. CDR1 is ENHRY, CDR2 SYGVKD, per germline. The V gene end was trimmed by 5 bases and the J gene end by 9 bases; junction bases not matched to a gene: 8. The CDR3 nucleotides are TGTGCCATCAGTTCCGGGACAGGGTGGGGGCAGTACTTC. It codes for CAISSGTGWGQYF.

This rearrangement joins TRBV11-2 to TRBJ2-5, with D perhaps TRBD1 (6 bases). Trimming shortened V by 3 bases and J by 5 bases, and 16 bases separated the two germline ends. Germline CDR1 and CDR2: SGHAT and FQNNGV. The CDR3 is 15 residues long. CDR3 DNA sequence: TGTGCCAGCAGCTTCTACAGGGTTGGGCATGAGACCCAGTACTTC. Protein: CASSFYRVGHETQYF.

Remarks on this clone: This CDR3 is also generated by other DNA sequences in the sample. The genes are TRBV18 and TRBJ1-1; D gene uncertain. CDR1 and CDR2 from the germline V gene are KGHSH and LQKENI. The CDR3 has 13 residues. The V gene lost 2 bases and the J gene lost 5 bases, with 9 bases spanning the gap. The CDR3 reads CASSPGQGTEAFF. CDR3 nucleotides: TGTGCCAGCTCACCAGGTCAAGGGACTGAAGCTTTCTTT.

Many counts were recorded for this clone. The chain links TRBV4-3 to TRBJ2-1, with 9 bases fitting TRBD2. The J segment lost 4 bases and the V segment lost 4 bases, leaving 8 bases of the junction unmatched. The CDR3 contains 16 residues. Germline V CDR1 and CDR2: LGHNA, YSLEER. CDR3 coding DNA: TGCGCCAGCAGCCGGGGACTAGCAACCTCTTACAATGAGCAGTTCTTC. Amino acids: CASSRGLATSYNEQFF.

This sequence joins TRBV21-1 and TRBJ1-2. TRBV21-1 is labeled a pseudogene. The CDR3 totals 13 residues. The chain's CDR3 is CASSAGRDYGYTF. CDR3 nucleotides: TGTGCCAGCAGCGCAGGGAGGGACTATGGCTACACCTTC.

The chain links TRBV25-1 to TRBJ2-2; D is possibly TRBD2 (6 bases). The V gene lost 1 base and the J gene lost 6 bases, with 12 bases spanning the gap. The CDR3 sequence is 15 residues long. Germline lookup yields CDR1 MGHDK and CDR2 SYGVNS. The CDR3 coding sequence is TGTGCCAGCAGTGAATCTTGGAGGGACGCCGGGGAGCTGTTTTTT. Its translation: CASSESWRDAGELFF.

This clone was recorded a few times. The chain recombines TRBV28 with TRBJ2-3; 11 nucleotides line up with TRBD2. This CDR3 spans 15 amino acids. From germline, CDR1 is MDHEN and CDR2 SYDVKM. V was clipped by 8 bases and J by 1 base; unmatched bases: 5. This chain's CDR3 is CASFSGGAGTDTQYF. In DNA form, the CDR3 reads TGTGCCAGCTTTAGCGGGGGGGCCGGCACAGATACGCAGTATTTT.

The rearrangement uses TRBV5-6 and TRBJ2-1, with unresolved D. The length of the CDR3 is 15 residues. V was pared by 4 bases and J by 3 bases, with 14 bases between. Germline V lookup: CDR1 SGHDT, CDR2 YYEEEE. CDR3 sequence (DNA): TGTGCCAGCAGCGGGTGGGGAATTGTCTACAATGAGCAGTTCTTC. As protein: CASSGWGIVYNEQFF.

In its sample, this clone was seen once. The chain has TRBV28 and TRBJ2-1; the D is unclear. This CDR3 region has 14 residues. Looked up from germline, CDR1 is MDHEN and CDR2 is SYDVKM. V was cut by 1 base and J by 10 bases, with 14 bases left in between. The CDR3 spells CASSLLNSWVEQFF. The CDR3 DNA reads as TGTGCCAGCAGTTTATTGAACAGTTGGGTGGAGCAGTTCTTC.

This clone was picked up one time. The gene calls are TRBV25-1 and TRBJ2-1; 7 bases match TRBD2. The germline gives CDR1 MGHDK, CDR2 SYGVNS. The CDR3 is 15 residues long. V was clipped by 2 bases and J by 1 base; unmatched bases: 2. The CDR3 coding sequence is TGTGCCAGCAGTGAAGGGGGGGTATCCTACAATGAGCAGTTCTTC. The encoded protein is CASSEGGVSYNEQFF. Full variable domain (missing parts from reference TRBV25-1 and TRBJ2-1): EADIYQTPRYLVIGTGKKITLECSQTMGHDKMYWYQQDPGMELHLIHYSYGVNSTEKGDLSSESTVSRIRTEHFPLTLESARPSHTSQYLCASSEGGVSYNEQFFGPGTRLTVL.

CDR3 nucleotide sequence: TGTGCCAGCACCTCGACAGGGAGCGGGTCACCCCTCCACTTT. This translates into CASTSTGSGSPLHF. The chain couples TRBV6-5 to TRBJ1-6, with TRBD1 matching over 7 bases. The V gene's germline CDR1 is MNHEY and CDR2 SVGAGI. The CDR3 has 14 amino acids. The J segment lost 10 bases and the V segment lost 7 bases, leaving 10 bases of the junction unmatched.

CDR3 coding DNA: TGTGCCAGCAGCTCAGAACAGGGAGGGGACTACGAGCAGTACTTC. It translates to CASSSEQGGDYEQYF. The chain couples TRBV28 to TRBJ2-7, with a tentative D call TRBD2 (7 bases). The CDR3 contains 15 residues. CDR1 MDHEN and CDR2 SYDVKM come from the germline V gene. Trimming removed 6 bases from V and 3 bases from J, with 18 bases in between. Complete variable domain (other parts from reference TRBV28 and TRBJ2-7): DVKVTQSSRYLVKRTGEKVFLECVQDMDHENMFWYRQDPGLGLRLIYFSYDVKMKEKGDIPEGYSVSREKKERFSLILESASTNQTSMYLCASSSEQGGDYEQYFGPGTRLTVT.

This clone showed up just a few times. Other DNA sequences in this sample translate to the same CDR3. The rearrangement links TRBV7-9 to TRBJ2-7; D is uncertain. Trimming removed 1 base at V and 4 bases at J, with 5 bases between. Germline-derived CDR1 and CDR2 are SEHNR and FQNEAQ (reference sequence). The CDR3 has 12 amino acids. As DNA, the CDR3 is TGTGCCAGCAGCTTAGGGGTTTACGAGCAGTACTTC. It translates to CASSLGVYEQYF.

This chain connects TRBV21-1 to TRBJ2-7; the listed D gene, TRBD2, was not tested against the DNA. TRBV21-1 is labeled a pseudogene. The CDR3 runs 17 residues. The CDR3 region has the DNA TGTGCCAGCAGCAAAGAGGGAACGACTACCTGGTCCTACGAGCAGTACTTC. It specifies CASSKEGTTTWSYEQYF.

The chain links TRBV18 to TRBJ2-2, with D possibly TRBD2 on 6 matching bases. The CDR3 consists of 16 residues. Germline-derived CDR1 and CDR2 are KGHSH and LQKENI. The V and J ends lost 3 bases and 2 bases respectively, with 13 bases between them. CDR3 region: CASSPDPGVNTGELFF. DNA of the CDR3: TGTGCCAGCTCACCCGATCCGGGGGTTAACACCGGGGAGCTGTTTTTT.

The rearrangement links TRBV29-1 to TRBJ2-1; no reliable D call. This CDR3 has 10 amino acids. Germline CDR1 and CDR2: SQVTM and ANQGSEA. V was cut by 6 bases and J by 5 bases, with 5 bases left in between. The CDR3, as DNA: TGCAGCGTACGGAACAATGAGCAGTTCTTC. This encodes CSVRNNEQFF.

The chain has TRBV4-1 and TRBJ1-5, with 12 bases that match TRBD1. Germline V gene data show CDR1 as MGHRA and CDR2 as YSYEKL. V shed 1 base, J shed 6 bases, and the junction held 4 bases outside the gene matches. This CDR3 contains 16 residues. Here the CDR3 DNA reads TGCGCCAGCAGCCAAGGGGGACAGGGGGCCGGTCAGCCCCAGCATTTT. Protein product: CASSQGGQGAGQPQHF.

This clone has a handful of counts. Distinct nucleotide sequences in the sample also encode this CDR3. The rearrangement joins TRBV18 to TRBJ1-1, with a weak D call TRBD1 (5 bases). V was cut by 1 base and J by 1 base, with 7 bases left in between. This CDR3 region has 14 residues. Germline lookup yields CDR1 KGHSH and CDR2 LQKENI. The CDR3 region is CASSPQGRNTEAFF. DNA for the CDR3: TGTGCCAGCTCACCACAGGGGAGGAACACTGAAGCTTTCTTT.

This clone was seen only a few times. The sample contains more than one DNA sequence encoding this CDR3. The chain links TRBV5-4 to TRBJ1-2; no clear D gene. The CDR3 consists of 13 residues. The germline V gene has CDR1 SGHNT and CDR2 YYREEE (reference sequence). V dropped 3 bases and J dropped 5 bases, with 11 bases sitting between them. The chain's CDR3 is CASSSDGLYGYTF. The CDR3 coding sequence is TGTGCCAGCAGCTCGGACGGGCTGTATGGCTACACCTTC.

The count of this clone is one. The chain is built from TRBV4-1 and TRBJ2-1, with 11 bases fitting TRBD2. From germline, CDR1 is MGHRA and CDR2 YSYEKL. CDR3 length: 17 amino acids. Trimming cost V 0 bases and J 4 bases; bases outside gene matches: 5. The CDR3, as DNA: TGCGCCAGCAGCCAAGATGAAACTAGCGGGAGTTACAATGAGCAGTTCTTC. Residues: CASSQDETSGSYNEQFF.

J is TRBJ2-7 and V is TRBV28, with a weak D call TRBD2 (6 bases). Germline V lookup: CDR1 MDHEN, CDR2 SYDVKM. The germline V and J ends were trimmed by 6 bases and 7 bases, with 16 bases remaining between them. The CDR3 covers 13 residues. The CDR3 sequence: CASSPGTLVEQYF. The CDR3 DNA reads TGTGCCAGCAGCCCCGGGACTTTGGTAGAGCAGTACTTC.

The chain joins TRBV5-1 to TRBJ2-5; TRBD2 matches 7 bases. The CDR3 totals 16 residues. V was clipped by 5 bases and J by 2 bases; unmatched bases: 12. Germline loops: CDR1 SGHRS, CDR2 YFSETQ. Written as DNA, the CDR3 is TGCGCCAGCAGTATGGGGAGCGGGACGGAACAAGAGACCCAGTACTTC. This gives the protein CASSMGSGTEQETQYF.

Remarks on this clone: Other DNA sequences in this sample translate to the same CDR3. V gene TRBV5-4 combines with J gene TRBJ1-1; no clear D gene. CDR1 is SGHNT, CDR2 YYREEE, per germline (reference sequence). Between the trimmed V and J ends, which lost 2 bases and 2 bases, there was a span of 7 bases. This CDR3 has 13 amino acids. The CDR3 loop is CASSLTGNTEAFF. The DNA for the CDR3 is TGTGCCAGCAGCTTAACTGGTAACACTGAAGCTTTCTTT. Complete variable domain (other parts from reference TRBV5-4 and TRBJ1-1): ETGVTQSPTHLIKTRGQQVTLRCSSQSGHNTVSWYQQALGQGPQFIFQYYREEENGRGNFPPRFSGLQFPNYSSELNVNALELDDSALYLCASSLTGNTEAFFGQGTRLTVV.

Only one count was recorded for this clone. V and J are TRBV28 and TRBJ1-6; 12 nucleotides agree with TRBD1. From germline, CDR1 is MDHEN and CDR2 SYDVKM. The CDR3 consists of 18 residues. V shed 6 bases, J shed 7 bases, and the junction held 13 bases outside the gene matches. CDR3 DNA sequence: TGTGCCAGCAGCCGAGGGACAGGGGGCATTGGAAAAAATTCACCCCTCCACTTT. Amino acid sequence: CASSRGTGGIGKNSPLHF.

V is TRBV5-1 and J is TRBJ1-5; no clear D gene. The V end was cut by 4 bases, the J end by 13 bases, with 27 bases between. Germline V gene sequence: CDR1 SGHRS, CDR2 YFSETQ. The CDR3 spans 16 residues. DNA for the CDR3: TGCGCCAGCAGCGGCCTCGAGGCACGGGGAGGTGGGCCTCAGCATTTT. It is translated as CASSGLEARGGGPQHF. Full variable domain (outside the CDR3, taken from reference TRBV5-1 and TRBJ1-5): KAGVTQTPRYLIKTRGQQVTLSCSPISGHRSVSWYQQTPGQGLQFLFEYFSETQRNKGNFPGRFSGRQFSNSRSEMNVSTLELGDSALYLCASSGLEARGGGPQHFGDGTRLSIL.

The chain couples TRBV19 to TRBJ2-1; 8 bases line up with TRBD2. The junction had 5 bases not matched to a gene; V was cut back by 6 bases and J by 1 base. This CDR3 has 15 residues. CDR1 is LNHDA, CDR2 SQIVND, per germline (reference sequence). CDR3 nucleotide sequence: TGTGCCAGTAGGAAGCGGGAGTGGTCCTACAATGAGCAGTTCTTC. This sequence encodes CASRKREWSYNEQFF.

The chain couples TRBV12-2 to TRBJ1-5; the DNA was not used to check the table's D call, TRBD1. TRBV12-2 is shown as a pseudogene. The CDR3 length is 17 residues. The CDR3 DNA reads as TGTGCAAGTCGCTTAGCGGGACAGGGGCCTAGCAATCAGCCCCAGCATTTT. It encodes CASRLAGQGPSNQPQHF.

About this clone: Other nucleotide sequences in the sample specify the same CDR3. J is TRBJ1-1 and V is TRBV6-5; D not certain. Germline V gene sequence: CDR1 MNHEY, CDR2 SVGAGI. The CDR3 extends over 13 amino acids. The V end lost 2 bases, the J end lost 0 bases, and 4 bases lay between the germline ends. The DNA of the CDR3 is TGTGCCAGCAGTTACCTCCTGAACACTGAAGCTTTCTTT. Protein product: CASSYLLNTEAFF.

V usage is TRBV7-2 and J usage is TRBJ1-2; D remains ambiguous. V lost 3 bases to trimming and J lost 5 bases, with 10 bases between them. Germline V gene data show CDR1 as SGHTA and CDR2 as FQGNSA. The length of the CDR3 is 13 residues. The CDR3, as DNA: TGTGCCAGCAGCTTCCGGGAGGGTTATGGCTACACCTTC. Residues: CASSFREGYGYTF.

This clone was seen more than once but under ten times. V usage is TRBV6-5 and J usage is TRBJ2-7; TRBD1 matches 7 bases. The junction had 9 bases not matched to a gene; V was cut back by 6 bases and J by 1 base. The germline V gene encodes CDR1 MNHEY and CDR2 SVGAGI. CDR3 length: 15 residues. The CDR3 DNA is TGTGCCAGCAGGACCACAGGGGTCGTGTCCTACGAGCAGTACTTC. Protein sequence: CASRTTGVVSYEQYF.

This clone was picked up many times. The V call is TRBV7-2, the J call TRBJ1-1; D is perhaps TRBD1 (6 bases). The CDR3 is 14 residues long. The germline CDR1 and CDR2 sequences are SGHTA and FQGNSA. Trimming cost V 8 bases and J 1 base, with 14 bases left between them. Written as DNA, the CDR3 is TGTGCCAGCGATGGGGGCAGATCGAACACTGAAGCTTTCTTT. Its protein is CASDGGRSNTEAFF.

In this sample, this clone turned up a few times. The chain links TRBV6-5 to TRBJ2-3, with 8 bases matching TRBD1. V gave up 5 bases and J gave up 2 bases; unmatched junction bases: 6. The CDR3 consists of 15 residues. Germline CDR1 MNHEY, CDR2 SVGAGI. The CDR3 bases are TGTGCCAGCAGTGGGGGACAGGCACACACAGATACGCAGTATTTT. This encodes CASSGGQAHTDTQYF.